The 14 T cell receptor beta chains in this list originate from one sample, sequenced in a study of control samples from healthy donors and cancer patients. The repertoire was sequenced with immunoSEQ multiplex PCR; TCRdb's copy has only in-frame clones and lacks some. The sample includes 150,000 to 200,000 clones, about 90% of them seen just once. Material for sequencing was blood. The source is a woman between 45 and 65 years old in good health.

DNA for the CDR3: TGTGCCAGCAGCCTAACATCAGGGGGGTCCTTCACAGATACGCAGTATTTT. Translating it yields CASSLTSGGSFTDTQYF. The rearrangement links TRBV7-6 to TRBJ2-3; maybe TRBD1 (7 bases). The CDR3 loop spans 17 amino acids. In germline, CDR1 is SGHVS, CDR2 FNYEAQ. Trimming took 5 bases from V and 2 from J, leaving 20 bases between them.

This chain uses TRBV7-8 with TRBJ2-7; TRBD1 aligns across 9 bases. CDR3 size: 14 residues. Unmatched junction bases numbered 7, after V lost 4 bases and J lost 6 bases. Germline values: CDR1 SGHVS, CDR2 FQNEAQ. The CDR3 region is CASSSPGQGLEQYF. Here the CDR3 DNA reads TGTGCCAGCAGCTCCCCGGGACAGGGTCTCGAGCAGTACTTC.

The chain links TRBV7-2 to TRBJ1-1, with no clear D. Looked up from germline, CDR1 is SGHTA and CDR2 is FQGNSA. Between the trimmed V and J ends, which lost 1 base and 5 bases, there was a span of 14 bases. The CDR3 consists of 15 residues. The CDR3 loop is CASSLGGRLGTEAFF. In DNA form, the CDR3 reads TGTGCCAGCAGCTTAGGTGGCAGGCTAGGGACTGAAGCTTTCTTT.

This chain links TRBV2 with TRBJ1-2; D is possibly TRBD1 (5 bases). The CDR3 contains 14 residues. V lost 6 bases, J lost 8 bases, and 19 bases lay in between. Germline CDR1 SNHLY, CDR2 FYNNEI. The CDR3 DNA follows: TGTGCCAGCAGCCTACGGACATCCCCTGGGGGCTACACCTTC. Translating gives CASSLRTSPGGYTF. The full variable domain, in which reference TRBV2 and TRBJ1-2 provide the parts outside the CDR3, is EPEVTQTPSHQVTQMGQEVILRCVPISNHLYFYWYRQILGQKVEFLVSFYNNEISEKSEIFDDQFSVERPDGSNFTLKIRSTKLEDSAMYFCASSLRTSPGGYTFGSGTRLTVV.

The chain couples TRBV4-3 to TRBJ2-2; perhaps D is TRBD1 or TRBD2 (5 bases each). This CDR3 has 15 amino acids. The germline V gene has CDR1 LGHNA and CDR2 YSLEER. Deletions cut 1 base from V and 8 bases from J, with 14 bases between. CDR3 nucleotide sequence: TGCGCCAGCAGCCAAGGGTCCGGGGCCCCGGGGGAGCTGTTTTTT. It is translated as CASSQGSGAPGELFF.

The chain has TRBV15 and TRBJ1-5, with D hard to call. CDR3 length equals 15 residues. Germline loops: CDR1 LNHNV, CDR2 YYDKDF (reference sequence). Trimming took off 0 bases at V and 3 bases at J, with 9 bases between the two ends. The CDR3 region is CATSRDPGYNQPQHF. As DNA, the CDR3 is TGTGCCACCAGCAGAGATCCCGGGTACAATCAGCCCCAGCATTTT. The variable domain in full, completed from reference TRBV15 and TRBJ1-5, reads DAMVIQNPRYQVTQFGKPVTLSCSQTLNHNVMYWYQQKSSQAPKLLFHYYDKDFNNEADTPDNFQSRRPNTSFCFLDIRSPGLGDTAMYLCATSRDPGYNQPQHFGDGTRLSIL.

The chain recombines TRBV5-1 with TRBJ2-5; D not resolved. Trimming left V 5 bases short and J 5 bases short, with 13 bases between. Germline assignment: CDR1 SGHRS and CDR2 YFSETQ. This CDR3 has 13 amino acids. The CDR3 DNA follows: TGCGCCAGCAGTACCGATGCTTCGGAGACCCAGTACTTC. Translated: CASSTDASETQYF.

This clone was seen only once. The V call is TRBV28, the J call TRBJ2-2, with D tentatively TRBD1 (7 bases). This CDR3 is 17 amino acids long. Germline loops: CDR1 MDHEN, CDR2 SYDVKM. Trimming took 3 bases from V and 4 from J, leaving 18 bases between them. This CDR3 reads CASSLSRGAISTGELFF. The CDR3 DNA is TGTGCCAGCAGTTTGAGCAGGGGGGCTATTTCCACCGGGGAGCTGTTTTTT.

The chain recombines TRBV29-1 with TRBJ1-5, with D possibly TRBD1 on 5 matching bases. Germline loops: CDR1 SQVTM, CDR2 ANQGSEA. The CDR3 runs 13 residues. V was shortened by 4 bases and J by 2 bases, with 9 bases between the two germline ends. The CDR3 protein is CSVGQGGNQPQHF. The DNA of the CDR3 is TGCAGCGTTGGGCAGGGAGGCAATCAGCCCCAGCATTTT.

This clone was observed a single time. V and J are TRBV24-1 and TRBJ2-3; 9 nucleotides agree with TRBD1. CDR1 is KGHDR and CDR2 is SFDVKD in the germline V gene. Trimming at V came to 3 bases and at J to 3 bases, leaving 12 bases not matched to a gene. The CDR3 runs to 18 residues. The CDR3 region is CATSDLPHGQGRTDTQYF. CDR3 bases: TGTGCCACCAGTGATCTACCCCATGGACAGGGGAGGACAGATACGCAGTATTTT.

This sequence joins TRBV4-3 and TRBJ1-2; 8 bases map to TRBD1. The CDR3 consists of 15 residues. V lost 6 bases and J lost 4; bases outside the gene matches: 10. CDR1 and CDR2 (germline): LGHNA, YSLEER. CDR3 DNA: TGCGCCAGCAGTCGAACAGGGGGGGGCTCCTATGGCTACACCTTC. It translates to CASSRTGGGSYGYTF.

This rearrangement joins TRBV7-6 to TRBJ2-1; 16 bases line up with TRBD2. Unmatched junction bases numbered 6, after V lost 1 base and J lost 12 bases. The CDR3 spans 16 residues. The germline CDR1 and CDR2 sequences are SGHVS and FNYEAQ. The CDR3 sequence: CASSLGGLAGGPGQFF. The CDR3 bases are TGTGCCAGCAGCTTAGGGGGACTAGCGGGAGGGCCCGGGCAGTTCTTC.

V gene TRBV21-1 combines with J gene TRBJ1-5; the D call of TRBD1 is as the table states it, not checked on the DNA. TRBV21-1 is listed as a pseudogene. This CDR3 comprises 15 residues. Here the CDR3 reads CASSLWTASNQPQHF. The CDR3 nucleotides read TGTGCCAGCAGCCTTTGGACAGCTAGCAATCAGCCCCAGCATTTT.

The gene calls are TRBV28 and TRBJ2-3, with D unresolved. This CDR3 has 15 residues. Germline V CDR1 and CDR2: MDHEN, SYDVKM. V was shortened by 8 bases and J by 4 bases, with 19 bases between the two germline ends. CDR3 region: CASSLDGPVADTQYF. Here the CDR3 DNA reads TGTGCCAGCTCCCTGGACGGACCGGTCGCAGATACGCAGTATTTT.